These 29 T cell receptor beta chains share one sample of origin, sequenced in a study of shared clonotypes between healthy human individuals. Measured with immunoSEQ multiplex PCR; TCRdb has only the in-frame clones, and not every one. The data contain roughly 500,000 clones, about 96% of them seen just once; the ten biggest clones take up about 0.059%. Input material: naive CD4+ T cells sorted from blood. The subset is: CD45RA+ positively selected. The receptors were gathered from a woman aged 25 to 39 in good health.

The chain joins TRBV4-2 to TRBJ2-1, with D tentatively TRBD2 (5 bases). Trimming stripped 5 bases from V and 7 bases from J, with 21 bases between. CDR3 length equals 16 residues. CDR1 LGHNA and CDR2 YNFKEQ come from the germline V gene. DNA of the CDR3: TGTGCCAGCAGCATTCCGGGGAGCGGCGATACGAATGAGCAGTTCTTC. Translated: CASSIPGSGDTNEQFF.

The rearrangement links TRBV5-1 to TRBJ1-5; no definite D call. Trimming cost V 2 bases and J 6 bases, with 9 bases left between them. In germline, CDR1 is SGHRS, CDR2 YFSETQ. There are 13 residues in the CDR3. The CDR3 loop is CASSFGEGQPQHF. The CDR3 bases are TGCGCCAGCAGCTTCGGGGAAGGTCAGCCCCAGCATTTT.

The chain is built from TRBV5-1 and TRBJ2-7; 7 positions agree with TRBD2. This CDR3 contains 15 residues. Trimming took 6 bases from V and 0 from J; bases not matched to a gene: 9. CDR1 SGHRS and CDR2 YFSETQ come from the germline V gene. The CDR3 region has the DNA TGCGCCAGCAACAGCGGGGCGGGAGCCTCCTACGAGCAGTACTTC. The encoded protein is CASNSGAGASYEQYF.

J is TRBJ2-7 and V is TRBV5-1; D gene uncertain. V was cut by 4 bases and J by 6 bases, with 8 bases left in between. There are 11 residues in the CDR3. Germline V CDR1 and CDR2: SGHRS, YFSETQ. DNA for the CDR3: TGCGCCAGCAGCAATACCCTCGAGCAGTACTTC. It codes for CASSNTLEQYF.

V and J are TRBV5-1 and TRBJ2-1; D is unclear. CDR1 is SGHRS, CDR2 YFSETQ, per germline. The CDR3 contains 15 residues. Between the trimmed V and J ends, which lost 4 bases and 2 bases, there was a span of 13 bases. For the CDR3, the DNA is TGCGCCAGCAGCCCTGATGGCATAACCTACAATGAGCAGTTCTTC. Protein product: CASSPDGITYNEQFF.

The chain joins TRBV5-6 to TRBJ2-3, with 10 bases identical to TRBD1. V shed 3 bases, J shed 2 bases, and the junction held 9 bases outside the gene matches. The CDR3 loop spans 17 amino acids. Germline values: CDR1 SGHDT, CDR2 YYEEEE. The CDR3 here is CASSWLSGTGDTDTQYF. In nucleotides, the CDR3 is TGTGCCAGCAGCTGGCTTTCCGGGACAGGGGACACAGATACGCAGTATTTT.

The chain uses TRBV2 and TRBJ2-7; tentatively, D is TRBD2 (5 bases). This CDR3 contains 14 residues. Trimming removed 6 bases from V and 3 bases from J, with 15 bases in between. Germline V lookup: CDR1 SNHLY, CDR2 FYNNEI. The CDR3 here is CASRIALEGYEQYF. The CDR3 region has the DNA TGTGCCAGCAGGATAGCTTTAGAGGGCTACGAGCAGTACTTC.

V usage is TRBV19 and J usage is TRBJ2-4, with TRBD1 matching over 9 bases. V lost 8 bases to trimming and J lost 3 bases; unmatched junction nucleotides: 5. Per the germline V gene, CDR1 is LNHDA and CDR2 is SQIVND (reference sequence). This CDR3 has 14 residues. CDR3 sequence reads: CASLSTGGKNIQYF. The CDR3 DNA reads TGTGCCAGTCTTTCGACAGGGGGCAAAAACATTCAGTACTTC.

This rearrangement joins TRBV18 to TRBJ2-6; possible D gene TRBD1, 6 bases. The CDR3 has 16 residues. Trimming took 4 bases from V and 2 from J, leaving 12 bases between them. Germline V gene data show CDR1 as KGHSH and CDR2 as LQKENI. DNA for the CDR3: TGTGCCAGCTCACAAAGGACAGTCGCTGGGGCCAACGTCCTGACTTTC. It codes for CASSQRTVAGANVLTF.

This clone was detected only once. This chain joins TRBV27 and TRBJ1-2, with a weak D call TRBD1 (5 bases). The germline gives CDR1 MNHEY, CDR2 SMNVEV (reference sequence). The CDR3 runs to 14 residues. V lost 8 bases to trimming and J lost 5 bases, with 18 bases between them. CDR3 bases: TGTGCCAGCGGGGCCGGCGGCACAAATTATGGCTACACCTTC. Its protein product is CASGAGGTNYGYTF.

The chain joins TRBV6-5 to TRBJ2-7; TRBD2 matches 10 bases. This CDR3 contains 15 residues. Germline V gene lookup returns CDR1 MNHEY and CDR2 SVGAGI. Trimming at V came to 5 bases and at J to 6 bases, leaving 10 bases not matched to a gene. Here the CDR3 reads CASSTQREGRFEQYF. CDR3 DNA: TGTGCCAGCAGTACCCAGCGGGAGGGCCGGTTCGAGCAGTACTTC.

A single count supports this clone. The gene calls are TRBV7-7 and TRBJ2-5; no clear D gene. The J call may be in error: the DNA end matches TRBJ2-7 better. The CDR3 is made up of 14 amino acids. Per the germline V gene, CDR1 is SSHAT and CDR2 is FNYEAQ (reference sequence). The DNA of the CDR3 is TGTGCCAGCAGCCCCCGTCGGTTCGTCTACGAGCAGTACTTC. Translating gives CASSPRRFVYEQYF.

The genes are TRBV9 and TRBJ2-1; no clear D. CDR1 is SGDLS, CDR2 YYNGEE, per germline. The CDR3 contains 18 residues. Trimming stripped 8 bases from V and 0 bases from J, with 24 bases between. CDR3 region: CARSFDKNQQISYNEQFF. Here the CDR3 DNA reads TGTGCCAGGTCTTTCGACAAAAACCAACAAATCTCCTACAATGAGCAGTTCTTC.

V and J are TRBV18 and TRBJ2-3; tentatively, D is TRBD1 or TRBD2 (5 bases each). The CDR3 length is 15 residues. Trimming took off 6 bases at V and 3 bases at J, with 16 bases between the two ends. Germline-derived CDR1 and CDR2 are KGHSH and LQKENI. The CDR3: CASSHRDGKTDTQYF. DNA of the CDR3: TGTGCCAGCTCGCACCGGGACGGCAAAACAGATACGCAGTATTTT.

The V gene is TRBV6-5, the J gene TRBJ1-3; maybe TRBD1 (6 bases). Trimming stripped 6 bases from V and 0 bases from J, with 12 bases between. The CDR3 sequence is 15 residues long. Germline V gene lookup returns CDR1 MNHEY and CDR2 SVGAGI. The CDR3 sequence: CASSQRGHSGNTIYF. DNA for the CDR3: TGTGCCAGCAGCCAAAGGGGACACTCTGGAAACACCATATATTTT.

The chain is built from TRBV28 and TRBJ2-7; D might be TRBD1 (6 bases). Germline CDR1 is MDHEN and CDR2 is SYDVKM. The CDR3 sequence is 14 residues long. V was shortened by 3 bases and J by 6 bases, with 15 bases between the two germline ends. The CDR3 sequence: CASSLPQGSREQYF. The CDR3 DNA follows: TGTGCCAGCAGTTTGCCCCAGGGGAGCCGCGAGCAGTACTTC. The full variable domain, with the rest looked up from reference TRBV28 and TRBJ2-7, is DVKVTQSSRYLVKRTGEKVFLECVQDMDHENMFWYRQDPGLGLRLIYFSYDVKMKEKGDIPEGYSVSREKKERFSLILESASTNQTSMYLCASSLPQGSREQYFGPGTRLTVT.

The chain has TRBV5-1 and TRBJ1-2; a possible D gene is TRBD1 (6 bases). The V end lost 2 bases, the J end lost 3 bases, and 14 bases lay between the germline ends. The CDR3 totals 15 residues. CDR1 and CDR2 from the germline V gene are SGHRS and YFSETQ. This CDR3 is CASSLGGGLDYGYTF. The CDR3 coding sequence is TGCGCCAGCAGCTTAGGCGGGGGCTTAGACTATGGCTACACCTTC.

V and J are TRBV19 and TRBJ2-1; D not certain. The germline V and J ends were trimmed by 6 bases and 3 bases, with 9 bases remaining between them. The CDR3 extends over 13 amino acids. CDR1 and CDR2 from the germline V gene are LNHDA and SQIVND (reference sequence). CDR3 nucleotides: TGTGCCAGTAGAGATCACGGCTACAATGAGCAGTTCTTC. Translated: CASRDHGYNEQFF.

As to this clone: At the DNA level, this CDR3 is encoded by other sequences in the same sample as well. This chain links TRBV18 with TRBJ2-7; D ambiguous. V was trimmed by 3 bases and J by 4 bases, leaving 7 bases between them. The CDR3 runs to 12 residues. Germline V gene data show CDR1 as KGHSH and CDR2 as LQKENI. CDR3 sequence: CASSPGGYEQYF. In DNA form, the CDR3 reads TGTGCCAGCTCACCCGGTGGTTACGAGCAGTACTTC.

The chain recombines TRBV6-6 with TRBJ1-1; D is uncertain. V lost 6 bases and J lost 1, with 9 bases in between. The CDR3 length is 13 residues. Germline CDR1 reads MNHNY; CDR2 reads SVGAGI (reference sequence). CDR3 sequence (DNA): TGTGCCAGCAGATTGAGACAGAACACTGAAGCTTTCTTT. Protein product: CASRLRQNTEAFF.

Only a few counts were recorded for this clone. In the same sample, other DNA sequences code for this CDR3. This chain connects TRBV27 to TRBJ1-1; no clear D. Trimming cost V 0 bases and J 1 base, with 3 bases left between them. Germline CDR1 and CDR2: MNHEY and SMNVEV (reference sequence). The CDR3 contains 13 residues. This CDR3 reads CASSLSRNTEAFF. The CDR3 DNA reads TGTGCCAGCAGTTTATCGCGGAACACTGAAGCTTTCTTT.

This chain uses TRBV28 with TRBJ2-7, with 12 bases matching TRBD2. The junction had 8 bases not matched to a gene; V was cut back by 3 bases and J by 2 bases. The length of the CDR3 is 17 residues. Germline V CDR1 and CDR2: MDHEN, SYDVKM. CDR3 nucleotides: TGTGCCAGCAGTTTTTCGCGGCTAGCGGGAGGGCCCTACGAGCAGTACTTC. Amino acids: CASSFSRLAGGPYEQYF.

The count of this clone is one. V gene TRBV28 combines with J gene TRBJ2-5; the match to TRBD2 covers 9 bases. V lost 4 bases and J lost 2; bases outside the gene matches: 5. The CDR3 has 15 residues. From germline, CDR1 is MDHEN and CDR2 SYDVKM. The CDR3 bases are TGTGCCAGCAGTTCTTCTAGCGGGACGCAAGAGACCCAGTACTTC. Amino acid sequence: CASSSSSGTQETQYF.

V usage is TRBV14 and J usage is TRBJ2-7, with TRBD1 as a possible D gene (6 bases). Looked up from germline, CDR1 is SGHDN and CDR2 is FVKESK. This CDR3 is built from 14 residues. V lost 1 base and J lost 7, with 14 bases in between. The CDR3 is CASSQGLQGREQYF. The DNA of the CDR3 is TGTGCCAGCAGCCAAGGATTACAGGGTAGGGAGCAGTACTTC. Full variable domain (rest looked up from reference TRBV14 and TRBJ2-7): EAGVTQFPSHSVIEKGQTVTLRCDPISGHDNLYWYRRVMGKEIKFLLHFVKESKQDESGMPNNRFLAERTGGTYSTLKVQPAELEDSGVYFCASSQGLQGREQYFGPGTRLTVT.

This clone has a single count. CDR3 nucleotides: TGCGCCAGCATCGGTACGTGGACAGGGGACCTTTCCTACGAGCAGTACTTC. Its translation: CASIGTWTGDLSYEQYF. The chain couples TRBV10-2 to TRBJ2-7, with TRBD1 identical over 9 bases. The CDR3 sequence is 17 residues long. The germline CDR1 and CDR2 sequences are WSHSY and SAAADI. J was trimmed by 1 base and V by 7 bases; bases with no gene match: 14.

The chain joins TRBV5-5 to TRBJ2-2; a possible D gene is TRBD1 (6 bases). Germline V CDR1 and CDR2: SGHKS, YYEKEE (reference sequence). V gave up 6 bases and J gave up 2 bases, with 17 bases separating them. The CDR3 is 16 amino acids. CDR3 in amino acids: CASNDIRTANTGELFF. The CDR3 nucleotides are TGTGCCAGCAACGACATACGGACAGCCAACACCGGGGAGCTGTTTTTT.

The rearrangement joins TRBV6-6 to TRBJ1-5; D not resolved. Looked up from germline, CDR1 is MNHNY and CDR2 is SVGAGI (reference sequence). The CDR3 contains 15 residues. V shed 5 bases and J shed 0 bases, with 11 bases lying between them. Written as DNA, the CDR3 is TGTGCCAGCAGTCATTCCTATAGTAGCAATCAGCCCCAGCATTTT. Translating gives CASSHSYSSNQPQHF.

V and J are TRBV30 and TRBJ1-2; no firm D call. Trimming removed 0 bases at V and 8 bases at J, with 13 bases between. The CDR3 runs 13 residues. Germline-derived CDR1 and CDR2 are GTSNPN and SVGIG (reference sequence). The CDR3 nucleotides read TGTGCCTGGAGTGTAACCCAGACGGGCGGCTACACCTTC. Translation: CAWSVTQTGGYTF.

This chain connects TRBV11-2 to TRBJ2-1; 12 bases match TRBD2. The germline CDR1 and CDR2 sequences are SGHAT and FQNNGV. The CDR3 has 19 residues. The trim removed 2 bases at V and 4 bases at J, leaving 12 bases unmatched. The CDR3 DNA is TGTGCCAGCAGCTTAAGCGGGCTAGCGGGAGGGCCTTCATACAATGAGCAGTTCTTC. Translated: CASSLSGLAGGPSYNEQFF.